The clone carrying this TCR beta chain was detected only a few times. The antigen is undetermined. TCRdb reprocessed the 5' RACE reads via MiXCR and lists one record per CDR3 protein. Found here are 90,000 to 100,000 distinct CDR3 sequences, about 13% of them singletons; the top ten hold 2% to 2.5%. These data belong to a study of early T cells in non-severe SARS-CoV-2 infection. Study in general: Sequenced material consisted of bulk RNA (from unsorted whole blood), and chains were unpaired. Study conclusions and caveats: Database matching using VDJdb favored anti-spike CD8 responses, with private and CD4 specificities left missing.

Per germline, CDR1 LGHNA and CDR2 YSLEER. The CDR3 spans 15 residues. J gave up 6 bases and V 1 base, and 5 bases lay outside the gene matches. The sequencing sample was made of whole blood. The TCR sequence derives from an adult who was a healthcare worker with PCR-confirmed SARS-CoV-2 infection or an uninfected control (not recorded which). V gene TRBV4-3 combines with J gene TRBJ1-4; 7 nucleotides agree with TRBD1. Written as DNA, the CDR3 is TGCGCCAGCAGCCAAGTGTCAGGGGGTGATGAAAAACTGTTTTTT. Its translation: CASSQVSGGDEKLFF.